A single sample gave rise to the 18 T cell receptor beta chains below, sequenced in a study of T cell responses to AZD1222 COVID-19 vaccine. The protocol was immunoSEQ multiplex PCR, while the TCRdb copy is restricted to in-frame clones and leaves out a portion. The profile shows some 130,000 clones, 85% to 95% of them singletons. The sequencing used peripheral blood, collected on day 0 of AZD1222 vaccination. Receptor source: an adult in good health.

The rearrangement joins TRBV7-9 to TRBJ2-5, with 12 nucleotides matching TRBD2. V lost 5 bases, J lost 5 bases, and 9 bases stayed unmatched. Per the germline V gene, CDR1 is SEHNR and CDR2 is FQNEAQ (reference sequence). There are 16 residues in the CDR3. This CDR3 is CASSPLLAGGRETQYF. The CDR3 DNA reads as TGTGCCAGCAGCCCACTACTAGCGGGGGGTCGGGAGACCCAGTACTTC.

The V call is TRBV7-2, the J call TRBJ2-5; 10 bases map to TRBD2. The V segment lost 3 bases and the J segment 7 bases; nucleotides outside the gene matches: 11. In germline, CDR1 is SGHTA, CDR2 FQGNSA. The CDR3 contains 16 residues. Here the CDR3 reads CASSLLSGGAKGTQYF. In DNA form, the CDR3 reads TGTGCCAGCAGCTTGCTCAGCGGGGGGGCTAAGGGGACCCAGTACTTC.

This clone appeared a single time. The chain has TRBV14 and TRBJ1-4, with D perhaps matching TRBD1 (5 bases). V lost 1 base to trimming and J lost 14 bases, with 29 bases between them. Per the germline V gene, CDR1 is SGHDN and CDR2 is FVKESK. The CDR3 is 18 residues long. As DNA, the CDR3 is TGTGCCAGCAGCCAAGGACGGCTCAGGGAAGCAACTTGGGTAGTGCTGTTTTTT. Translating it yields CASSQGRLREATWVVLFF.

The chain couples TRBV12-5 to TRBJ2-7; D is undetermined. The V end was cut by 0 bases, the J end by 7 bases, with 16 bases between. The CDR3 covers 15 residues. Germline-derived CDR1 and CDR2 are LGHNT and FRNRAP. In DNA, the CDR3 is TGTGCTAGTGGTTTGGTACGGATTGAGGTGGAAGAGCAGTACTTC. Its translation is CASGLVRIEVEEQYF.

The chain uses TRBV19 and TRBJ2-3; D is ambiguous. V was cut by 5 bases and J by 1 base, with 4 bases left in between. Germline V gives CDR1 LNHDA, CDR2 SQIVND (reference sequence). The length of the CDR3 is 12 residues. CDR3 in amino acids: CASSLGTDTQYF. Here the CDR3 DNA reads TGTGCCAGTAGTTTGGGCACAGATACGCAGTATTTT.

This clone has only one observation. The chain uses TRBV29-1 and TRBJ1-1; D gene unclear. The germline V gene encodes CDR1 SQVTM and CDR2 ANQGSEA. V was clipped by 3 bases and J by 10 bases, with 15 bases between them. There are 12 residues in the CDR3. In DNA, the CDR3 is TGCAGCGTTGACGAGGGTTTGGTGGTAGCTTTCTTT. This gives the protein CSVDEGLVVAFF. Filled out from reference TRBV29-1 and TRBJ1-1, the complete variable domain reads SAVISQKPSRDICQRGTSLTIQCQVDSQVTMMFWYRQQPGQSLTLIATANQGSEATYESGFVIDKFPISRPNLTFSTLTVSNMSPEDSSIYLCSVDEGLVVAFFGQGTRLTVV.

This sequence joins TRBV5-1 and TRBJ2-2; 8 nucleotides align to TRBD2. The CDR3 runs to 14 residues. V gave up 4 bases and J gave up 7 bases; unmatched junction bases: 6. CDR1 is SGHRS and CDR2 is YFSETQ in the germline V gene. The CDR3 bases are TGCGCCAGCAGCGCGCGGGGGGATCACGGGGAGCTGTTTTTT. Translating gives CASSARGDHGELFF.

The V call is TRBV27, the J call TRBJ2-7; the D gene could be TRBD1 or TRBD2 (5 bases each). CDR1 MNHEY and CDR2 SMNVEV come from the germline V gene (reference sequence). The CDR3 runs 16 residues. V dropped 5 bases and J dropped 7 bases, with 24 bases sitting between them. DNA for the CDR3: TGTGCCAGCAGTCGGGGTCAACCAGGGTACCCCGGGGAGCAGTACTTC. Translation: CASSRGQPGYPGEQYF.

This sequence joins TRBV18 and TRBJ2-5, with D perhaps TRBD1 (6 bases). The germline V gene has CDR1 KGHSH and CDR2 LQKENI. The CDR3 totals 15 residues. The V end lost 3 bases, the J end lost 0 bases, and 11 bases lay between the germline ends. CDR3 nucleotides: TGTGCCAGCTCACCGGACAGCTTTTACCAAGAGACCCAGTACTTC. Protein product: CASSPDSFYQETQYF.

The rearrangement joins TRBV5-6 to TRBJ1-1; the match to TRBD1 covers 8 bases. This CDR3 has 16 amino acids. V lost 4 bases to trimming and J lost 4 bases; unmatched junction nucleotides: 12. In germline, CDR1 is SGHDT, CDR2 YYEEEE. The CDR3 is CASSLPGQVRGTEAFF. The CDR3 nucleotides are TGTGCCAGCAGCCTCCCGGGACAGGTGCGGGGCACTGAAGCTTTCTTT.

The chain has TRBV4-1 and TRBJ1-5; tentative D call: TRBD1 (6 bases). The CDR3 length is 16 residues. Trimming pared 5 bases from V and 0 bases from J, leaving 14 bases between. Per the germline V gene, CDR1 is MGHRA and CDR2 is YSYEKL. The CDR3 sequence is CASSARQDYSNQPQHF. In DNA form, the CDR3 reads TGCGCCAGCAGCGCTCGACAGGATTATAGCAATCAGCCCCAGCATTTT.

V usage is TRBV5-5 and J usage is TRBJ1-5; D is possibly TRBD1 (6 bases). Per the germline V gene, CDR1 is SGHKS and CDR2 is YYEKEE (reference sequence). The CDR3 length is 20 residues. The V end was cut by 2 bases, the J end by 1 base, with 25 bases between. Here the CDR3 DNA reads TGTGCCAGCAGCTTAATACAATCGGACAGCATATCTCCAAGCAATCAGCCCCAGCATTTT. This encodes CASSLIQSDSISPSNQPQHF.

The chain recombines TRBV5-4 with TRBJ2-7; 8 bases map to TRBD2. Germline V lookup: CDR1 SGHNT, CDR2 YYREEE (reference sequence). Trimming cost V 0 bases and J 4 bases; bases outside gene matches: 9. CDR3 size: 16 residues. The CDR3 DNA follows: TGTGCCAGCAGCTTGGTTCCCGGGGGGGGAAAGTACGAGCAGTACTTC. Residues: CASSLVPGGGKYEQYF. The variable domain in full, with the rest retrieved from reference TRBV5-4 and TRBJ2-7, is ETGVTQSPTHLIKTRGQQVTLRCSSQSGHNTVSWYQQALGQGPQFIFQYYREEENGRGNFPPRFSGLQFPNYSSELNVNALELDDSALYLCASSLVPGGGKYEQYFGPGTRLTVT.

V usage is TRBV3-1 (or the pseudogene TRBV3-2) and J usage is TRBJ1-2; a weak D match, TRBD1 (5 bases). Per the germline V gene, CDR1 is LGHDT and CDR2 is YNNKEL (reference sequence). Trimming stripped 1 base from V and 0 bases from J, with 9 bases between. This CDR3 has 15 amino acids. The CDR3 sequence: CASSQGTPSNYGYTF. Here the CDR3 DNA reads TGTGCCAGCAGCCAAGGGACACCATCTAACTATGGCTACACCTTC.

The chain recombines TRBV18 with TRBJ2-5, with unresolved D. Trimming stripped 0 bases from V and 1 base from J, with 6 bases between. The CDR3 is made up of 14 amino acids. The germline gives CDR1 KGHSH, CDR2 LQKENI. CDR3: CASSPPAVQETQYF. The CDR3 DNA sequence: TGTGCCAGCTCACCACCAGCCGTCCAAGAGACCCAGTACTTC. Looking up the rest from reference TRBV18 and TRBJ2-5 gives the full variable domain: NAGVMQNPRHLVRRRGQEARLRCSPMKGHSHVYWYRQLPEEGLKFMVYLQKENIIDESGMPKERFSAEFPKEGPSILRIQQVVRGDSAAYFCASSPPAVQETQYFGPGTRLLVL.

The chain links TRBV18 to TRBJ1-1; weak D call: TRBD1 (5 bases). The germline V and J ends were trimmed by 0 bases and 4 bases, with 27 bases remaining between them. The CDR3 length is 20 residues. CDR1 and CDR2 (germline): KGHSH, LQKENI. The CDR3 region has the DNA TGTGCCAGCTCACCACCGCGCCTATCTCGACCGGACACATGGGCCACTGAAGCTTTCTTT. Translating gives CASSPPRLSRPDTWATEAFF.

The chain couples TRBV2 to TRBJ1-1; D might be TRBD1 (5 bases). The CDR3 contains 15 residues. Trimming removed 2 bases from V and 0 bases from J, with 10 bases in between. From germline, CDR1 is SNHLY and CDR2 FYNNEI. The CDR3 is CASSEYGHMNTEAFF. As DNA, the CDR3 is TGTGCCAGCAGTGAATATGGACACATGAACACTGAAGCTTTCTTT.

This chain joins TRBV6-2 or TRBV6-3 and TRBJ2-1, with unresolved D. V shed 0 bases and J shed 3 bases, with 3 bases lying between them. Germline-derived CDR1 and CDR2 are MNHEY and SVGEGT. The CDR3 spans 13 residues. The CDR3 bases are TGTGCCAGCAGTTACTCGGACTACAATGAGCAGTTCTTC. This codes for CASSYSDYNEQFF.